This TCR beta chain was recorded in a study of cytomegalovirus exposure and HLA in healthy donors. In the PCR, 60 Vbeta and 13 Jbeta primers were used. Method: immunoSEQ multiplex PCR; TCRdb's copy keeps in-frame clones and lacks some. The data hold 150,000 or so clones, with 65% to 80% observed a single time. Unmatched junction bases numbered 13, after V lost 8 bases and J lost 9 bases. Germline values: CDR1 MNHNS, CDR2 SASEGT. This CDR3 is built from 14 residues. The rearrangement uses TRBV6-1 and TRBJ1-5, with 7 bases that match TRBD1. Material: PBMCs. The source of this sequence is a man aged 35-49 years in good health and CMV-seropositive. This CDR3 is CASVQGTGGRPQHF. CDR3 coding DNA: TGTGCCAGCGTACAGGGGACCGGTGGGAGGCCCCAGCATTTT.